This T cell receptor beta chain was identified during a study of T cell responses to AZD1222 COVID-19 vaccine. Whole-study findings and limits: Regions 160-218 and 743-854 held dominance among vaccine-associated CD4 TCRs, which spanned spike.

Trimming stripped 3 bases from V and 5 bases from J, with 10 bases between. CDR3 size: 14 residues. Germline CDR1 is SGHTA and CDR2 is FQGNSA. Turning to this clone: Its specificity is not known.

Data came from immunoSEQ multiplex PCR; TCRdb stores just in-frame clones and leaves some out. This table holds about 110,000 clones, roughly 87% found once. The source is an adult in good health. V is TRBV7-2 and J is TRBJ1-4; D possibly corresponds to TRBD1 (5 bases). This specimen was peripheral blood, taken on day 0 of AZD1222 vaccination. CDR3 sequence (DNA): TGTGCCAGCAGCTTTGGGGGGGGAAATGAAAAACTGTTTTTT. Translated: CASSFGGGNEKLFF. Filled out from reference TRBV7-2 and TRBJ1-4, the complete variable domain reads GAGVSQSPSNKVTEKGKDVELRCDPISGHTALYWYRQSLGQGLEFLIYFQGNSAPDKSGLPSDRFSAERTGGSVSTLTIQRTQQEDSAVYLCASSFGGGNEKLFFGSGTQLSVL.